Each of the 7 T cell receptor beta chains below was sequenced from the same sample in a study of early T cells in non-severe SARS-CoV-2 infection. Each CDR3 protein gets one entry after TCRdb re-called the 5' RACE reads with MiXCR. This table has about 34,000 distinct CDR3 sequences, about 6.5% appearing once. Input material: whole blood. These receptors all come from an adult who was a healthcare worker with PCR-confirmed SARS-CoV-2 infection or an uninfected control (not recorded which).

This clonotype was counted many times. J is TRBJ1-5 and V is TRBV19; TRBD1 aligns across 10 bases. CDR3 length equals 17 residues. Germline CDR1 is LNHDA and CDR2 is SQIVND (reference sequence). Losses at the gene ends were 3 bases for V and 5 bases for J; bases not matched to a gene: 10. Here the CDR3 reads CASSIIIRQGAHQPQHF. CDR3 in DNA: TGTGCCAGTAGTATCATTATCCGACAGGGGGCCCATCAGCCCCAGCATTTT.

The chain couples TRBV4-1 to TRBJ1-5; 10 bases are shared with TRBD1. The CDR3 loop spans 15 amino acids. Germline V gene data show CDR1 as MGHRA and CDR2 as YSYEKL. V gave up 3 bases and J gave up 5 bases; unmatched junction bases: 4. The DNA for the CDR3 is TGCGCCAGCAGCCAGGTTGGACAGGGGGATCAGCCCCAGCATTTT. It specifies CASSQVGQGDQPQHF.

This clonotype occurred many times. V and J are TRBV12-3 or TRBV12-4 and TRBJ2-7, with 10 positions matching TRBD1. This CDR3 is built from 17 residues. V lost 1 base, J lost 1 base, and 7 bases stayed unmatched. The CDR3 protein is CASSLVTRTGGSYEQYF. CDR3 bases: TGTGCCAGCAGTTTAGTCACGCGGACAGGGGGGTCCTACGAGCAGTACTTC.

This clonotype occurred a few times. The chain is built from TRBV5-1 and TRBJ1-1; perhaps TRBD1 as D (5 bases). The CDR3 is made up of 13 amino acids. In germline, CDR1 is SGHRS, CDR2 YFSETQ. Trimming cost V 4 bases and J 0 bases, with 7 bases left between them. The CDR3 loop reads CASSDSMNTEAFF. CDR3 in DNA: TGCGCCAGCAGCGACAGTATGAACACTGAAGCTTTCTTT.

The CDR3 protein is CASSLDESHGNTIYF. The DNA for the CDR3 is TGCGCCAGCAGCTTGGACGAGAGCCATGGAAACACCATATATTTT. This sequence joins TRBV5-1 and TRBJ1-3; the D is unclear. The V and J ends lost 0 bases and 3 bases respectively, with 10 bases between them. The germline CDR1 and CDR2 sequences are SGHRS and YFSETQ. The CDR3 has 15 amino acids.

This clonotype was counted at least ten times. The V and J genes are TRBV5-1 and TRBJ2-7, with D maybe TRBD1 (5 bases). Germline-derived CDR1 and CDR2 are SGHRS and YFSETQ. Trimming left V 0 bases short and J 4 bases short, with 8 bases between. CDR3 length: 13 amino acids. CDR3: CASSLEPGYEQYF. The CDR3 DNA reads TGCGCCAGCAGCTTGGAACCAGGGTACGAGCAGTACTTC. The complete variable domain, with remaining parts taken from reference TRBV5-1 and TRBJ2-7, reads KAGVTQTPRYLIKTRGQQVTLSCSPISGHRSVSWYQQTPGQGLQFLFEYFSETQRNKGNFPGRFSGRQFSNSRSEMNVSTLELGDSALYLCASSLEPGYEQYFGPGTRLTVT.

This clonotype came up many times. CDR3 protein: CASSLRGGSGTDTQYF. The DNA for the CDR3 is TGTGCCAGCAGTCTCCGTGGGGGGTCGGGCACAGATACGCAGTATTTT. This chain joins TRBV12-3 or TRBV12-4 and TRBJ2-3; perhaps TRBD2 as D (6 bases). Trimming cost V 5 bases and J 1 base, with 16 bases left between them. The CDR3 is 16 amino acids.